This T cell receptor beta chain was retrieved from a study of shared clonotypes between healthy human individuals. CDR3 size: 17 residues. V shed 1 base and J shed 6 bases, with 19 bases lying between them. The germline V gene encodes CDR1 MGHRA and CDR2 YSYEKL. The assay was immunoSEQ multiplex PCR, and TCRdb's table has in-frame clones only and misses some. The sample shows 650,000 to 750,000 clones, roughly 78% of them seen only once. Sequencing input: memory CD4+ T cells sorted from blood. Described subset: CD45RA-negative fraction. The clonotype was recovered from a woman under 40 in good health. V is TRBV4-1 and J is TRBJ2-1; perhaps TRBD2 as D (5 bases). The CDR3 coding sequence is TGCGCCAGCAGCCAAGTTTTGAGGGCGAGAGCAGTCAATGAGCAGTTCTTC. As protein: CASSQVLRARAVNEQFF.